This T cell receptor beta chain originates from a study of blood T cell repertoires in COVID-19. Whole-study context: From T cells, B-cell-depleted T cells, or PBMCs came the material, which was cDNA or gDNA.

Original processing methods: Scientists estimated how many nucleated cells there were by amplifying reference gene primers. Sequencing was performed with immunoSEQ multiplex PCR; in TCRdb, only in-frame clones are kept and a portion is missing. V, J and clone size were drawn from that table, and D and trimming were deduced from the DNA. The sample consists of approximately 74,000 clones, roughly 87% of them appearing once. CDR3 length: 15 residues. Germline CDR1 and CDR2: MNHEY and SVGAGI. Trimming took 10 bases from V and 4 from J; bases not matched to a gene: 11. The genes are TRBV6-5 and TRBJ2-3, with 10 bases that match TRBD1. Material for sequencing was peripheral blood. This clonotype originated in a man between 65 and 85 years old with acute or convalescent COVID-19. In nucleotides, the CDR3 is TGTGCCACTCATGACAGGGGGCTTAGTGCAGATACGCAGTATTTT. Translation gives CATHDRGLSADTQYF.